These T cell receptor beta chains were read from a single sample in a study of shared clonotypes between healthy human individuals. Clones were sequenced by immunoSEQ multiplex PCR, and TCRdb holds only the in-frame ones, with some missing. The table lists roughly 2.2 million clones, approximately 95% of them singletons, with 0.3% to 0.4% in the top ten. The sample taken for sequencing was naive CD4+ T cells from PBMCs. These TCRs come from a man aged 18 to 29 in good health. Some clones in this sample may be carry-over from other donors' samples. Each CDR3 is given with its conserved first and last residue. A D gene is named only where the DNA matches it firmly. A clone size is listed for some rows: how often the clone was seen (once, few, many), or a class if it is expanded.

. TRBJ2-7 TRBV6-1 TRBD2 TGTGCCAGCAGGTCGACTAGCGGGTTGTACGAGCAGTACTTC CASRSTSGLYEQYF
. TRBJ2-7 TRBV19 . TGTGCCTGTTCGCGGCAGGGGCCCTCCTACGAGCAGTACTTC CACSRQGPSYEQYF
. TRBJ1-1 TRBV12-5 . TGTGCTAGTGGTTTGGGATTCGGGAACACTGAAGCTTTCTTT CASGLGFGNTEAFF
. TRBJ2-3 TRBV15 . TGTGCCACCAGCAGGTCCCCAGTGGTAGATACGCAGTATTTT CATSRSPVVDTQYF
. TRBJ2-1 TRBV7-3 TRBD2 TGTGCCAGCAGCTTGGGAACTAGCGGGAGGAATGAGCAGTTCTTC CASSLGTSGRNEQFF
. TRBJ2-7 TRBV18 . TGTGCCAGCTCACCACCTTCTCTCCTCGAGCAGTACTTC CASSPPSLLEQYF
. TRBJ1-2 TRBV2 . TGTGCCAGCAGTTCAGACGCTTCTGGTGGCTACACCTTC CASSSDASGGYTF
. TRBJ2-2 TRBV6-6 . TGTGCCAGCAGCCCCGGACACCTAAACACCGGGGAGCTGTTTTTT CASSPGHLNTGELFF
. TRBJ2-2 TRBV5-1 TRBD2 TGCGCCAGCAGTCAGGGGACTAGCGGGGAGCTGTTTTTT CASSQGTSGELFF
. TRBJ2-3 TRBV9 TRBD1 TGTGCCAGCAGCGCCATGATTACAGGGGGCGCGGCAGATACGCAGTATTTT CASSAMITGGAADTQYF
. TRBJ1-5 TRBV19 . TGTGCCAGTAGGCCCACAGCGCTTAGCAATCAGCCCCAGCATTTT CASRPTALSNQPQHF
. TRBJ2-7 TRBV2 TRBD2 TGTGCCAGCAATGGACTAGCGGGACGGTACGAGCAGTACTTC CASNGLAGRYEQYF
. TRBJ1-5 TRBV6-5 TRBD1 TGTGCCAGCTCCCTGGGGACAGGGGGAAATCAGCCCCAGCATTTT CASSLGTGGNQPQHF
. TRBJ2-3 TRBV7-9 TRBD1 TGTGCCAGCAGTCTTGGGACAGGGAGCACAGATACGCAGTATTTT CASSLGTGSTDTQYF
. TRBJ2-7 TRBV11-2 . TGTGCCAGCAGCTTAGAAGTTGGCGTCGGGCAGTACTTC CASSLEVGVGQYF
. TRBJ1-3 TRBV7-3 . TGTGCCAGCAGCCTAAACGCAGCTGGAAACACCATATATTTT CASSLNAAGNTIYF
. TRBJ2-2 TRBV5-1 TRBD1 TGCGCCAGCAGCTCATCAGGGACAGCGAACACCGGGGAGCTGTTTTTT CASSSSGTANTGELFF
. TRBJ2-3 TRBV5-1 TRBD1 TGCGCCAGCACAGATGGCCGGGACAGATCCACAGATACGCAGTATTTT CASTDGRDRSTDTQYF
. TRBJ2-7 TRBV27 . TGTGCCAGCAGTCCCGCTGGCGGCCGGTCTCTCTACGAGCAGTACTTC CASSPAGGRSLYEQYF
once TRBJ2-5 TRBV30 TRBD2 TGTGCCTGGAGTGTACGACTAGCGGGGTGGGAGACCCAGTACTTC CAWSVRLAGWETQYF
. TRBJ2-3 TRBV2 TRBD1 TGTGCCAGCAGCCTAGACAGGGGGCAAGATACGCAGTATTTT CASSLDRGQDTQYF
. TRBJ1-2 TRBV18 TRBD1 TGTGCCAGCTCACCCCAGGGGGTAATCTATGGCTACACCTTC CASSPQGVIYGYTF
. TRBJ2-5 TRBV28 . TGTGCCAGCCGGGACGGTGGAGCGGGAGAGACCCAGTACTTC CASRDGGAGETQYF
. TRBJ2-2 TRBV11-2 . TGTGCCAGCAGGAGAATGGTAGCGTCCGGGGAGCTGTTTTTT CASRRMVASGELFF
once TRBJ2-3 TRBV29-1 TRBD1 TGCAGCGGGCTGACAGGGGGCACAGATACGCAGTATTTT CSGLTGGTDTQYF
. TRBJ2-2 TRBV18 . TGTGCCAGCTCACCTGAAGGGGAGCTGTTTTTT CASSPEGELFF
. TRBJ1-3 TRBV7-2 . TGTGCCAGCAGCTCCGGGGCGGGCATAGGAAACACCATATATTTT CASSSGAGIGNTIYF
. TRBJ2-7 TRBV7-3 TRBD1 TGTGCCAGCAGCCCGGGACAGGGGCACGAGCAGTACTTC CASSPGQGHEQYF
. TRBJ1-3 TRBV10-1 . TGCGCCAGCAGTGAGTCGAGGGCCAGCTCTGGAAACACCATATATTTT CASSESRASSGNTIYF
. TRBJ2-3 TRBV7-2 TRBD1 TGTGCCAGCAGTCGCTCACAGGGGAAGACAGATACGCAGTATTTT CASSRSQGKTDTQYF
. TRBJ2-7 TRBV11-2 . TGTGCCAGCAGCCCCCGGGACGGGGGCTACGAGCAGTACTTC CASSPRDGGYEQYF
. TRBJ2-7 TRBV27 . TGTGCCAGCAGTTTTCGATGGGGAAGGGGTCCCTACGAGCAGTACTTC CASSFRWGRGPYEQYF
. TRBJ2-1 TRBV5-1 TRBD2 TGCGCCAGCAGCTTGGACCCTAGCGGAACCTACAATGAGCAGTTCTTC CASSLDPSGTYNEQFF